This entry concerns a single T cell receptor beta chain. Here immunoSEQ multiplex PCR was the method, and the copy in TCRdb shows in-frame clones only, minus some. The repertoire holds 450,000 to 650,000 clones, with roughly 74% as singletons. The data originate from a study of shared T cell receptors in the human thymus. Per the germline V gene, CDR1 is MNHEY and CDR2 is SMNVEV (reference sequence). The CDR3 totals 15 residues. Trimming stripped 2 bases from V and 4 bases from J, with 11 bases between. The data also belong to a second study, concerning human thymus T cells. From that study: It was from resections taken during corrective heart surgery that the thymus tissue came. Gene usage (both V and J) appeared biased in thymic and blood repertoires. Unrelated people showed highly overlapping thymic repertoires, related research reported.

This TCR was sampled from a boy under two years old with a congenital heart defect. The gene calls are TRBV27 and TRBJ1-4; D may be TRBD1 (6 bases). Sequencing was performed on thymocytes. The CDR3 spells CASSLTGGRNEKLFF. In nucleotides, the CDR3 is TGTGCCAGCAGTTTAACGGGGGGGCGTAATGAAAAACTGTTTTTT.